These T cell receptor beta chains were read from a single sample in a study of T cell changes during pregnancy in multiple sclerosis. Generated by immunoSEQ multiplex PCR, the TCRdb table keeps only in-frame clones and is missing some. The data show over 35,000 clones, 91% seen once. The specimen comprised CD4+ T cells from peripheral blood mononuclear cells, sampled in the second trimester of pregnancy. The receptors come from a female donor in good health, enrolled as a control in a pregnancy study. CDR3s include the opening cysteine and the closing phenylalanine or tryptophan. Each record gives: V gene, CDR3 protein.

V: TRBV30; CDR3: CAWRDLGDKNIQYF
V: TRBV5-1; CDR3: CASSTAASSTDTQYF
V: TRBV30; CDR3: CARDSPNYGYTF
V: TRBV30; CDR3: CAWSTRTGGVETQYF
V: TRBV5-4; CDR3: CASSSGTGDTEAFF
V: TRBV18; CDR3: CASSPPSSYEQYF
V: TRBV6-5; CDR3: CASSYSKSSLYGYTF
V: TRBV5-1; CDR3: CASSSSPGRAEAFF
V: TRBV19; CDR3: CASIDRGRRNTEAFF
V: TRBV28; CDR3: CASNPSGIQETQYF
V: TRBV21-1; CDR3: CASSPPSPYNEQFF
V: TRBV10-3; CDR3: CAIRGQGNTDTQYF
V: TRBV5-1; CDR3: CASSLAGQPYEQYF
V: TRBV4-1; CDR3: CASSPEGSGGRGDTQYF
V: TRBV6-1; CDR3: CASSESFTEAFF
V: TRBV7-9; CDR3: CASSFGREIPGELFF
V: TRBV6-1; CDR3: CASSEDWGVETQYF
V: TRBV6-1; CDR3: CASSPGVYEQYF
V: TRBV11-2; CDR3: CASSFLDREQFF
V: TRBV15; CDR3: CATSTYQTGGNQPQHF
V: TRBV5-4; CDR3: CASSRGGAQGDYGYTF
V: TRBV7-2; CDR3: CASSLVAGGPGQTQYF
V: TRBV30; CDR3: CAWSSSGTSGGALEYF
V: TRBV6-4; CDR3: CASTKQVTDTQYF
V: TRBV6-1; CDR3: CASSLTGTGNHGYTF
V: TRBV9; CDR3: CASSVSRQGENSPLHF
V: TRBV2; CDR3: CASSETREAGNTIYF
V: TRBV5-1; CDR3: CASSPSWQVHGYTF
V: TRBV18; CDR3: CASSPSPEEQYF